The 23 T cell receptor beta chains in this list originate from one sample, sequenced in a study of cytotoxic CD8 clonotypes in ibrutinib-treated CLL. The method was immunoSEQ multiplex PCR; TCRdb's version includes in-frame clones alone and lacks a portion of them. The table has roughly 58,000 clones, 50% to 60% seen once. The source was PBMCs, collected at disease progression, from a patient treated with ibrutinib. These TCRs come from a human donor with chronic lymphocytic leukemia.

This clone has a handful of counts. The chain is built from TRBV5-1 and TRBJ2-3; 7 bases line up with TRBD1. This CDR3 is 16 amino acids long. From germline, CDR1 is SGHRS and CDR2 YFSETQ. Losses at the gene ends were 0 bases for V and 1 base for J; bases not matched to a gene: 5. CDR3 sequence (DNA): TGCGCCAGCAGCTTGGGACAGGGCCAACGCACAGATACGCAGTATTTT. This gives the protein CASSLGQGQRTDTQYF.

CDR3 sequence reads: CASSPVTSGTTEAFF. Here the CDR3 DNA reads TGTGCCAGCAGCCCCGTCACATCCGGGACCACTGAAGCTTTCTTT. The V call is TRBV14, the J call TRBJ1-1; a weak D match, TRBD1 (5 bases). There are 15 residues in the CDR3. V was trimmed by 4 bases and J by 4 bases, leaving 16 bases between them. Germline CDR1 SGHDN, CDR2 FVKESK.

This chain connects TRBV4-1 to TRBJ1-4, with 8 bases matching TRBD1. The junction had 2 bases not matched to a gene; V was cut back by 3 bases and J by 2 bases. The CDR3 spans 15 residues. Per the germline V gene, CDR1 is MGHRA and CDR2 is YSYEKL. The CDR3 loop is CASSQWTGTNEKLFF. The CDR3 DNA sequence: TGCGCCAGCAGCCAGTGGACAGGGACTAATGAAAAACTGTTTTTT.

This clone appeared a few times. This sequence joins TRBV5-1 and TRBJ2-7, with D unclear. The V gene lost 2 bases and the J gene lost 4 bases, with 13 bases spanning the gap. Germline V CDR1 and CDR2: SGHRS, YFSETQ. There are 14 residues in the CDR3. CDR3 sequence (DNA): TGCGCCAGCAGCTTTTCGGTAGGAAGGTACGAGCAGTACTTC. It yields the protein CASSFSVGRYEQYF.

The chain has TRBV11-2 and TRBJ1-4; the D is unclear. The V gene lost 5 bases and the J gene lost 0 bases, with 4 bases spanning the gap. This CDR3 is built from 13 residues. Germline CDR1 is SGHAT and CDR2 is FQNNGV. The CDR3 coding sequence is TGTGCCAGCAGCACGACAACTAATGAAAAACTGTTTTTT. This encodes CASSTTTNEKLFF.

The chain links TRBV29-1 to TRBJ1-3; 9 bases are a match to TRBD1. The CDR3 runs to 15 residues. Germline CDR1 is SQVTM and CDR2 is ANQGSEA. V lost 6 bases to trimming and J lost 2 bases; unmatched junction nucleotides: 8. The chain's CDR3 is CSVWSGTGPGNTIYF. The CDR3, as DNA: TGCAGCGTCTGGAGCGGGACAGGGCCTGGAAACACCATATATTTT. Full variable domain (rest looked up from reference TRBV29-1 and TRBJ1-3): SAVISQKPSRDICQRGTSLTIQCQVDSQVTMMFWYRQQPGQSLTLIATANQGSEATYESGFVIDKFPISRPNLTFSTLTVSNMSPEDSSIYLCSVWSGTGPGNTIYFGEGSWLTVV.

The gene calls are TRBV28 and TRBJ1-2; 12 positions agree with TRBD1. CDR1 and CDR2 from the germline V gene are MDHEN and SYDVKM. There are 16 residues in the CDR3. Losses at the gene ends were 4 bases for V and 7 bases for J; bases not matched to a gene: 10. In DNA, the CDR3 is TGTGCCAGCAGTTCCCCGGGACAGGGGGCGCCTGGTGGCTACACCTTC. It codes for CASSSPGQGAPGGYTF.

This clone appeared once. The genes are TRBV18 and TRBJ1-4, with 8 bases aligning to TRBD1. Germline V lookup: CDR1 KGHSH, CDR2 LQKENI. V lost 6 bases, J lost 8 bases, and 8 bases stayed unmatched. The CDR3 is 14 residues long. CDR3 region: CASSPDRGPEKLFF. The CDR3 nucleotides are TGTGCCAGCTCCCCCGACAGGGGCCCCGAAAAACTGTTTTTT.

This clone was picked up a small number of times. At one end, the junction sequence differs from germline, possibly due to a read error. The chain is built from TRBV19 and TRBJ2-7; 12 bases map to TRBD1. Germline CDR1 and CDR2: LNHDA and SQIVND (reference sequence). CDR3 length: 16 amino acids. As DNA, the CDR3 is TGTGCCAGTAGCCCAAATCCCGGGACAGGGGGCGGGGACTCTATCTTC. Its protein is CASSPNPGTGGGDSIF.

This clone was picked up a small number of times. The rearrangement links TRBV5-1 to TRBJ1-1; no reliable D call. This CDR3 has 13 amino acids. Trimming cost V 3 bases and J 10 bases, with 16 bases left between them. Germline CDR1 SGHRS, CDR2 YFSETQ. The CDR3 is CASSSTGSLAAFF. For the CDR3, the DNA is TGCGCCAGCAGCTCTACCGGGTCTCTGGCAGCTTTCTTT.

This chain uses TRBV19 with TRBJ1-5, with D maybe TRBD1 (6 bases). CDR1 and CDR2 (germline): LNHDA, SQIVND (reference sequence). The V end was cut by 4 bases, the J end by 4 bases, with 11 bases between. This CDR3 region has 14 residues. In nucleotides, the CDR3 is TGTGCCAGTAGTAACCAGGGGCAGAATCAGCCCCAGCATTTT. Residues: CASSNQGQNQPQHF.

This clone was seen a handful of times. This chain connects TRBV28 to TRBJ2-7, with unresolved D. CDR3 length equals 11 residues. In germline, CDR1 is MDHEN, CDR2 SYDVKM. Trimming took 3 bases from V and 1 from J, leaving 1 base between them. CDR3 sequence: CASSFSYEQYF. CDR3 DNA sequence: TGTGCCAGCAGTTTTTCCTACGAGCAGTACTTC.

This chain uses TRBV7-3 with TRBJ1-1; D possibly corresponds to TRBD1 (6 bases). CDR1 and CDR2 from the germline V gene are SGHTA and FQGTGA. The CDR3 sequence is 16 residues long. V was pared by 5 bases and J by 3 bases, with 19 bases between. CDR3 residues: CASSEQPTGSYTEAFF. The CDR3 DNA reads TGTGCCAGCAGCGAACAACCAACAGGGTCTTACACTGAAGCTTTCTTT. The variable domain in full, with the rest retrieved from reference TRBV7-3 and TRBJ1-1, is GAGVSQTPSNKVTEKGKYVELRCDPISGHTALYWYRQSLGQGPEFLIYFQGTGAADDSGLPNDRFFAVRPEGSVSTLKIQRTERGDSAVYLCASSEQPTGSYTEAFFGQGTRLTVV.

The chain combines TRBV7-3 with TRBJ2-1; TRBD2 matches 9 bases. The germline V gene has CDR1 SGHTA and CDR2 FQGTGA. Trimming took 4 bases from V and 3 from J; bases not matched to a gene: 10. This CDR3 is built from 17 residues. The CDR3 here is CASSSPRGRAGYNEQFF. The CDR3 DNA follows: TGTGCCAGCAGCTCGCCTCGCGGGAGGGCCGGCTACAATGAGCAGTTCTTC. Complete variable domain (other parts from reference TRBV7-3 and TRBJ2-1): GAGVSQTPSNKVTEKGKYVELRCDPISGHTALYWYRQSLGQGPEFLIYFQGTGAADDSGLPNDRFFAVRPEGSVSTLKIQRTERGDSAVYLCASSSPRGRAGYNEQFFGPGTRLTVL.

The chain employs TRBV4-3 and TRBJ2-3; D not resolved. Trimming took 1 base from V and 2 from J, leaving 7 bases between them. The length of the CDR3 is 14 residues. Per the germline V gene, CDR1 is LGHNA and CDR2 is YSLEER. The CDR3 loop reads CASSQAEFTDTQYF. The CDR3 DNA sequence: TGCGCCAGCAGCCAAGCGGAATTCACAGATACGCAGTATTTT.

This chain joins TRBV11-2 and TRBJ2-2; 8 nucleotides align to TRBD1. Germline V lookup: CDR1 SGHAT, CDR2 FQNNGV. Losses at the gene ends were 3 bases for V and 5 bases for J; bases not matched to a gene: 2. The CDR3 is made up of 14 amino acids. The DNA of the CDR3 is TGTGCCAGCAGCTTCCGGACAGGGACCGGGGAGCTGTTTTTT. This sequence encodes CASSFRTGTGELFF.

This clone was observed a handful of times. V gene TRBV7-2 combines with J gene TRBJ1-1, with unresolved D. Germline V CDR1 and CDR2: SGHTA, FQGNSA. The CDR3 covers 12 residues. V lost 4 bases, J lost 10 bases, and 13 bases lay in between. In DNA, the CDR3 is TGTGCCAGCAGCTCCTGGATTTTTGGAGCTTTCTTT. Its protein product is CASSSWIFGAFF.

The genes are TRBV13 and TRBJ2-7; 8 bases align to TRBD2. Germline V gene lookup returns CDR1 PRHDT and CDR2 FYEKMQ (reference sequence). CDR3 size: 16 residues. Trimming cost V 4 bases and J 1 base; bases outside gene matches: 9. For the CDR3, the DNA is TGTGCCAGCAGCTCCTATAGTAGCGGGACATCCTACGAGCAGTACTTC. It encodes CASSSYSSGTSYEQYF.

This clone showed up just a few times. The chain uses TRBV11-2 and TRBJ2-1, with 10 bases matching TRBD1. The CDR3 consists of 16 residues. The germline CDR1 and CDR2 sequences are SGHAT and FQNNGV. V was clipped by 4 bases and J by 2 bases; unmatched bases: 5. The CDR3, as DNA: TGTGCCAGCAGCTCGATTGGACAGGGGGCCTACAATGAGCAGTTCTTC. Its protein product is CASSSIGQGAYNEQFF.

The chain joins TRBV11-2 to TRBJ2-7; 8 bases fit TRBD2. The CDR3 spans 17 residues. Germline CDR1 and CDR2: SGHAT and FQNNGV. V shed 5 bases and J 2 bases; nucleotides not matched to a gene: 14. CDR3 in amino acids: CASSLLEREREPYEQYF. CDR3 nucleotide sequence: TGTGCCAGCAGCCTCCTTGAGCGGGAGAGGGAACCCTACGAGCAGTACTTC. Using reference TRBV11-2 and TRBJ2-7 for the parts outside the CDR3, the full variable domain is EAGVAQSPRYKIIEKRQSVAFWCNPISGHATLYWYQQILGQGPKLLIQFQNNGVVDDSQLPKDRFSAERLKGVDSTLKIQPAKLEDSAVYLCASSLLEREREPYEQYFGPGTRLTVT.

The chain recombines TRBV6-5 with TRBJ2-7; D uncertain. The CDR3 is made up of 14 amino acids. Trimming pared 6 bases from V and 2 bases from J, leaving 14 bases between. Germline loops: CDR1 MNHEY, CDR2 SVGAGI. In DNA, the CDR3 is TGTGCCAGCAGGAACCCGGGTCCCCCCTACGAGCAGTACTTC. It yields the protein CASRNPGPPYEQYF.

This rearrangement joins TRBV4-1 to TRBJ2-5; no reliable D call. The CDR3 is made up of 13 amino acids. V shed 2 bases and J shed 5 bases, with 9 bases lying between them. From germline, CDR1 is MGHRA and CDR2 YSYEKL. The CDR3 here is CASSQFRRETQYF. DNA for the CDR3: TGCGCCAGCAGCCAATTTAGGCGGGAGACCCAGTACTTC.

This chain uses TRBV20-1 with TRBJ2-7; tentative D call: TRBD1 (6 bases). Germline V gene lookup returns CDR1 DFQATT and CDR2 SNEGSKA (reference sequence). Deletions cut 5 bases from V and 4 bases from J, with 9 bases between. The CDR3 extends over 11 amino acids. The CDR3 sequence is CSAEGVYEQYF. The DNA of the CDR3 is TGCAGTGCTGAGGGGGTATACGAGCAGTACTTC.